The text below deals with one T cell receptor beta chain. The antigen is undetermined. The missing CDR3 end, 3 residues past where the read stops, is filled in from the germline J gene. This entry is derived from a study of T cells in women clearing cervical HPV infection. Study information: For cases, blood was sampled a median around 150 days after lesion detection, interquartile range roughly 90 to 230 days. Broader study findings: Associations may precede or follow infection; HPV-specific or memory T cells were not isolated. CIN3+ cases had significantly higher TCR richness than controls; evenness did not differ.

MY09/MY11 PCR detected cervical HPV DNA; dot-blot assigned genotypes. This CDR3 comprises 14 residues. The germline CDR1 and CDR2 sequences are SGHRS and YFSETQ. Trimming took 3 bases from V and 9 from J, leaving 16 bases between them. Generated by immunoSEQ multiplex PCR, the TCRdb table keeps only in-frame clones and is missing some. This table lists about 16,000 clones. The receptor was derived from a woman aged 18 to 75 with a cervical HPV16 infection that either progressed to CIN3+ or cleared (not recorded which). This rearrangement joins TRBV5-1 to TRBJ2-1; a weak D match, TRBD2 (5 bases). The sample was blood buffy coat. The sequenced CDR3 bases are TGCGCCAGCAGCTCACTAGACTGGTCGGGTGAG. This gives the protein CASSSLDWSGE. The full-length CDR3 reads as CASSSLDWSGEQFF.